These 7 T cell receptor beta chains share one sample of origin, sequenced in a study of blood T cell repertoires in COVID-19. Data came from immunoSEQ multiplex PCR; TCRdb stores just in-frame clones and leaves some out. Among under 150,000 clones listed, about 87% were seen once. Sequences were obtained from peripheral blood. The receptor set was obtained from a human donor in a cohort sampled during active COVID-19.

The gene calls are TRBV6-5 and TRBJ1-5; TRBD1 is a possible D gene (6 bases). The V gene lost 5 bases and the J gene lost 4 bases, with 9 bases spanning the gap. CDR1 and CDR2 from the germline V gene are MNHEY and SVGAGI. The CDR3 is 13 residues long. CDR3 nucleotides: TGTGCCAGCAGTAAGGACAGAAATCAGCCCCAGCATTTT. Translation gives CASSKDRNQPQHF.

The chain couples TRBV7-2 to TRBJ2-3; a weak D match, TRBD2 (6 bases). Germline CDR1 is SGHTA and CDR2 is FQGNSA. The length of the CDR3 is 12 residues. V shed 5 bases and J shed 11 bases, with 14 bases lying between them. DNA of the CDR3: TGTGCCAGCAGCAATGGGAGGCGCAGGCAGTATTTT. Translation gives CASSNGRRRQYF.

The count of this clone is one. The chain couples TRBV10-3 to TRBJ1-2; the match to TRBD1 covers 9 bases. The CDR3 has 17 amino acids. The V segment lost 2 bases and the J segment 8 bases; nucleotides outside the gene matches: 15. Germline V CDR1 and CDR2: ENHRY, SYGVKD. CDR3 sequence: CAISETIVWTGEEGYTF. The CDR3 region has the DNA TGTGCCATCAGTGAGACAATCGTCTGGACAGGGGAGGAGGGCTACACCTTC.

The J gene is TRBJ2-1, the V gene TRBV7-8; 9 bases map to TRBD1. The J segment lost 5 bases and the V segment lost 6 bases, leaving 14 bases of the junction unmatched. Germline loops: CDR1 SGHVS, CDR2 FQNEAQ. The CDR3 covers 17 residues. CDR3 region: CASRLRLGQGKNNEQFF. The CDR3 nucleotides are TGTGCCAGCAGATTGAGACTTGGACAGGGGAAGAACAATGAGCAGTTCTTC.

The gene calls are TRBV7-3 and TRBJ2-3; 15 positions agree with TRBD2. V lost 0 bases and J lost 4; bases outside the gene matches: 2. The CDR3 runs 17 residues. The germline CDR1 and CDR2 sequences are SGHTA and FQGTGA. CDR3: CASSLTRTSGGADTQYF. CDR3 coding DNA: TGTGCCAGCAGCTTAACGAGGACTAGCGGGGGGGCAGATACGCAGTATTTT.

V and J are TRBV7-9 and TRBJ1-1; possible D gene TRBD1, 6 bases. Trimming shortened V by 7 bases and J by 0 bases, and 12 bases separated the two germline ends. The germline CDR1 and CDR2 sequences are SEHNR and FQNEAQ (reference sequence). The CDR3 is 14 amino acids. The CDR3 loop is CASTQGTLNTEAFF. Written as DNA, the CDR3 is TGTGCCAGCACGCAGGGGACCTTGAACACTGAAGCTTTCTTT. The entire variable domain, with the rest obtained from reference TRBV7-9 and TRBJ1-1, is as follows: DTGVSQNPRHKITKRGQNVTFRCDPISEHNRLYWYRQTLGQGPEFLTYFQNEAQLEKSRLLSDRFSAERPKGSFSTLEIQRTEQGDSAMYLCASTQGTLNTEAFFGQGTRLTVV.

This clone was seen a handful of times. This rearrangement joins TRBV19 to TRBJ2-3, with 7 bases fitting TRBD1. Per the germline V gene, CDR1 is LNHDA and CDR2 is SQIVND (reference sequence). Unmatched junction bases numbered 6, after V lost 4 bases and J lost 2 bases. The CDR3 is 15 residues long. In DNA, the CDR3 is TGTGCCAGTAGTAGTACAGGGGTCTACACAGATACGCAGTATTTT. It is translated as CASSSTGVYTDTQYF.